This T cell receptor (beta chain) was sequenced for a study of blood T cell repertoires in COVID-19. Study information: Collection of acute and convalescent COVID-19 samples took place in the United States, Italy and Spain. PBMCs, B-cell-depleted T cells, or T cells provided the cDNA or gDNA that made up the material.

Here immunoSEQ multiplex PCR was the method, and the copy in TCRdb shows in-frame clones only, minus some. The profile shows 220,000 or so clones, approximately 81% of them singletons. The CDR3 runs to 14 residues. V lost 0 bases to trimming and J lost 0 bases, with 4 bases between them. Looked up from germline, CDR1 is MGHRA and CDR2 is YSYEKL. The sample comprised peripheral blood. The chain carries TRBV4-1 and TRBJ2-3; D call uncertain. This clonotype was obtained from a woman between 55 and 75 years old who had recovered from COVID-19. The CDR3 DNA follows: TGCGCCAGCAGCCAAGATCATAGCACAGATACGCAGTATTTT. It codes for CASSQDHSTDTQYF.